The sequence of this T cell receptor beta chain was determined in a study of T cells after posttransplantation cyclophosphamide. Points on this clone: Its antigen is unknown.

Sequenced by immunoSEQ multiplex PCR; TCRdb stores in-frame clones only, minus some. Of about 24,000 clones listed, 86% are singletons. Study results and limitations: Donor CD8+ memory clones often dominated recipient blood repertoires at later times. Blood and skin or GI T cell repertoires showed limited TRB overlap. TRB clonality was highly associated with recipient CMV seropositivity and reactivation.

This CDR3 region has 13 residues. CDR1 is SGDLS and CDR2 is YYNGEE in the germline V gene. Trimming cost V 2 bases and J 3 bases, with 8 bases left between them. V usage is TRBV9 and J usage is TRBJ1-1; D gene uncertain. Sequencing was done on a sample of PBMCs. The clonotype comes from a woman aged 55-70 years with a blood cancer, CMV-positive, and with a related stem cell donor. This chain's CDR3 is CASSVVPDTEAFF. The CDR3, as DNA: TGTGCCAGCAGCGTCGTCCCCGACACTGAAGCTTTCTTT. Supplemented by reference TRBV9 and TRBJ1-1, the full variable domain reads DSGVTQTPKHLITATGQRVTLRCSPRSGDLSVYWYQQSLDQGLQFLIQYYNGEERAKGNILERFSAQQFPDLHSELNLSSLELGDSALYFCASSVVPDTEAFFGQGTRLTVV.